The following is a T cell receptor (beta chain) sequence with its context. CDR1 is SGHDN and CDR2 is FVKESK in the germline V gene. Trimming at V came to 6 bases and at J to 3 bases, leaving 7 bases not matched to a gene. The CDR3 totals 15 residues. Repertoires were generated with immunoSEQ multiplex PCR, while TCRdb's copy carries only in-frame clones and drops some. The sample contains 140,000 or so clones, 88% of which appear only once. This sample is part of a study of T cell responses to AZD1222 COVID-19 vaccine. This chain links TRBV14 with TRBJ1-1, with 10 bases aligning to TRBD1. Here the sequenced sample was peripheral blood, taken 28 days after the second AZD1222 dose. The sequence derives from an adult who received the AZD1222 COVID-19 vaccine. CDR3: CASSLDRGLYTEAFF. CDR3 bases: TGTGCCAGCAGTCTAGACAGGGGGCTTTACACTGAAGCTTTCTTT.